This T cell receptor (beta chain) was observed in a study of T cell changes during pregnancy in multiple sclerosis. Clones were read by immunoSEQ multiplex PCR, and TCRdb kept only the in-frame ones, dropping some. The sample records about 74,000 clones, approximately 92% being singletons. The CDR3 has 15 residues. CDR1 is MDHEN, CDR2 SYDVKM, per germline. V lost 3 bases, J lost 10 bases, and 12 bases stayed unmatched. The sequencing used peripheral blood, collected after pregnancy. The V call is TRBV28, the J call TRBJ2-1, with 7 bases lining up with TRBD1. The source is a female donor in good health, enrolled as a control in a pregnancy study. The DNA for the CDR3 is TGTGCCAGCAGTTTGGTGAGGACAGGAGCTGACGAGCAGTTCTTC. Its protein product is CASSLVRTGADEQFF. The variable domain in full, with the rest retrieved from reference TRBV28 and TRBJ2-1, is DVKVTQSSRYLVKRTGEKVFLECVQDMDHENMFWYRQDPGLGLRLIYFSYDVKMKEKGDIPEGYSVSREKKERFSLILESASTNQTSMYLCASSLVRTGADEQFFGPGTRLTVL.